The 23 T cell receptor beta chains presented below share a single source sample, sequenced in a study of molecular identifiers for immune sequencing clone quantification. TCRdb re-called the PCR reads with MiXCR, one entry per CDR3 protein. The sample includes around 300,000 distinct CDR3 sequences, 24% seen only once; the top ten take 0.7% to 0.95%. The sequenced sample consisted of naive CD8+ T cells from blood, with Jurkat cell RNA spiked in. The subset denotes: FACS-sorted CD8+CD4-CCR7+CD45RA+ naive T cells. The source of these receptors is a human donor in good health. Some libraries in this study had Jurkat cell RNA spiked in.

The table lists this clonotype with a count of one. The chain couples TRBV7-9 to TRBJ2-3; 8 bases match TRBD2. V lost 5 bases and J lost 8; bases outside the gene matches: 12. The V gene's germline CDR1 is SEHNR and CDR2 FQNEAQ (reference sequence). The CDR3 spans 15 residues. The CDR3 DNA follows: TGTGCCAGCAGCCCGAGCGGGAGCGCACAAGGTACGCAGTATTTT. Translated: CASSPSGSAQGTQYF.

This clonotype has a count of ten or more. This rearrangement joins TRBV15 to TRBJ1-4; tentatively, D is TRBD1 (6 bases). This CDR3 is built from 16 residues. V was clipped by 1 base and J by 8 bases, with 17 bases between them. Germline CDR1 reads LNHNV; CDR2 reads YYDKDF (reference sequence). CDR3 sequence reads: CATSRVPGGHDEKLFF. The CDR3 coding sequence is TGTGCCACCAGCAGAGTCCCCGGGGGGCACGACGAAAAACTGTTTTTT.

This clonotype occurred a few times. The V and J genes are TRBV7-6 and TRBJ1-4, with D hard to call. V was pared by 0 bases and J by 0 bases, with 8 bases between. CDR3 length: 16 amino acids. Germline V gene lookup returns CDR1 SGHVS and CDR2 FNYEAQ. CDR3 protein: CASSLARTATNEKLFF. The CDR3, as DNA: TGTGCCAGCAGCTTAGCCCGGACGGCAACTAATGAAAAACTGTTTTTT.

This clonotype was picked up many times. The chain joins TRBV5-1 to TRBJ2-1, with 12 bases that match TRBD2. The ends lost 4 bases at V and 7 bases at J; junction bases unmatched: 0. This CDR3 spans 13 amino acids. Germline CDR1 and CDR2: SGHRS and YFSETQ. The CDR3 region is CASSGTSGNEQFF. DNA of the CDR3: TGCGCCAGCAGCGGGACTAGCGGGAATGAGCAGTTCTTC.

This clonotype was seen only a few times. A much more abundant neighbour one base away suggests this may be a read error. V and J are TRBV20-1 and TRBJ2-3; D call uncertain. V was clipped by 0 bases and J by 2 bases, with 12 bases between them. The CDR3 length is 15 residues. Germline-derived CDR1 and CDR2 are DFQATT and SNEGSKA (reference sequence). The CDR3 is CSARDLHWVTDTQYF. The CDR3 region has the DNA TGCAGTGCTAGAGATCTCCACTGGGTCACAGATACGCAGTATTTT.

This CDR3 is CASSLPPIGAPPYF. In DNA, the CDR3 is TGTGCCAGCAGCTTACCCCCAATCGGAGCGCCCCCGTACTTC. V usage is TRBV7-9 and J usage is TRBJ2-5; D uncertain. Germline CDR1 and CDR2: SEHNR and FQNEAQ (reference sequence). Trimming cost V 2 bases and J 13 bases, with 20 bases left between them. This CDR3 spans 14 amino acids.

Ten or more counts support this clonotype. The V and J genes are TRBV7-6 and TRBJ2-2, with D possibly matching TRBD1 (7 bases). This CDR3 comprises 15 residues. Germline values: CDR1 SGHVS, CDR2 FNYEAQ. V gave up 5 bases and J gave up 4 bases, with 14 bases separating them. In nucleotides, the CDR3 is TGTGCCAGCAGCATTGGGACAGCGGGCACCGGGGAGCTGTTTTTT. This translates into CASSIGTAGTGELFF.

The CDR3 DNA is TGTGCCAGCAGCTTAACTGGAGACCTCACAGATACGCAGTATTTT. It translates to CASSLTGDLTDTQYF. This chain uses TRBV7-9 with TRBJ2-3; D is ambiguous. Germline CDR1 SEHNR, CDR2 FQNEAQ (reference sequence). V shed 2 bases and J shed 2 bases, with 11 bases lying between them. This CDR3 spans 15 amino acids.

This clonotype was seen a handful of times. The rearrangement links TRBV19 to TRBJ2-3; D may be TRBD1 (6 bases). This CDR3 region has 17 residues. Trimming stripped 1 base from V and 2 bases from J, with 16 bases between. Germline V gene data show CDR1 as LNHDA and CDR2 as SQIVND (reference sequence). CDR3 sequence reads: CASSIVGQLEYTDTQYF. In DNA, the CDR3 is TGTGCCAGTAGTATAGTTGGACAGCTCGAATACACAGATACGCAGTATTTT.

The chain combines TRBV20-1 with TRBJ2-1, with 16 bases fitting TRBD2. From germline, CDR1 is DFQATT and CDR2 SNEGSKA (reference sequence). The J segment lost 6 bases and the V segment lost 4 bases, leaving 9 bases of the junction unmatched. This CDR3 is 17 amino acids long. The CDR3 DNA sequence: TGCAGTGCTAAAGGTGGGACTAGCGGGAGGGGAGGCAATGAGCAGTTCTTC. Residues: CSAKGGTSGRGGNEQFF.

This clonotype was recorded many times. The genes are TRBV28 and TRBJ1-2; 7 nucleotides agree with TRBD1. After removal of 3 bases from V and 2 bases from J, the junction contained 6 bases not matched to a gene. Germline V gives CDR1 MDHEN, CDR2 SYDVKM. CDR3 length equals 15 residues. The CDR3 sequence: CASSLGSTGNYGYTF. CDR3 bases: TGTGCCAGCAGTTTGGGGTCGACAGGGAACTATGGCTACACCTTC.

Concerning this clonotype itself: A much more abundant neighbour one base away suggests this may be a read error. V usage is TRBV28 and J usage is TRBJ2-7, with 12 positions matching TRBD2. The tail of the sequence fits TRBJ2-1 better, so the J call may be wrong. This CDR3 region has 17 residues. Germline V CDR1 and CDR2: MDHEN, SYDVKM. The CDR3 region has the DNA TGTGCCAGCACCGGGACTAGCGGGTTCCTGACAGCCTACGAGCAGTTCTTC. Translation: CASTGTSGFLTAYEQFF.

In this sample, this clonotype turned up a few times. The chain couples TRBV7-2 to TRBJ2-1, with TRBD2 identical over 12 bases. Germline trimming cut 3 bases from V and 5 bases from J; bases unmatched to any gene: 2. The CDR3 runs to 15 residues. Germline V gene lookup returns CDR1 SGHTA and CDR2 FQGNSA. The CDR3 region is CASSLTSGGHNEQFF. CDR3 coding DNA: TGTGCCAGCAGCTTGACTAGCGGGGGTCACAATGAGCAGTTCTTC.

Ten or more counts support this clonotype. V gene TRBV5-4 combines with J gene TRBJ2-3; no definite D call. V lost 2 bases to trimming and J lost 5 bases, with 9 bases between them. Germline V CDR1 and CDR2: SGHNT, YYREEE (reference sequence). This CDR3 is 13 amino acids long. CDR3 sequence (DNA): TGTGCCAGCAGCTTCGCCCCAGAAGATACGCAGTATTTT. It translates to CASSFAPEDTQYF.

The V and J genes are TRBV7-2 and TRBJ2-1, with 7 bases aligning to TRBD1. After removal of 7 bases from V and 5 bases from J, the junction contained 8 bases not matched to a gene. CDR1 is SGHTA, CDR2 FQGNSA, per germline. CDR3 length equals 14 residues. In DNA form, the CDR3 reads TGTGCCAGCATCGAAGGGGGCATGAACAATGAGCAGTTCTTC. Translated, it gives CASIEGGMNNEQFF.

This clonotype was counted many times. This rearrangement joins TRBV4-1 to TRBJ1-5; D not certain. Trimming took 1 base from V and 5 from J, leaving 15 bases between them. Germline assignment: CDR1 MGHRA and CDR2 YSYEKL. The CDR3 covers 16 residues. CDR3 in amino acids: CASSQVGGGVDQPQHF. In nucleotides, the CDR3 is TGCGCCAGCAGCCAAGTAGGAGGTGGGGTCGATCAGCCCCAGCATTTT.

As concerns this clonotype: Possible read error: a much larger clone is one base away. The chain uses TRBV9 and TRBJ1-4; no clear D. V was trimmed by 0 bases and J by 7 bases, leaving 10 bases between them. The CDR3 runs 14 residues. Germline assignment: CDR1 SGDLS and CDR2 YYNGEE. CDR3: CASSVDSFAEKLFF. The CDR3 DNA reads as TGTGCCAGCAGCGTAGACAGTTTTGCTGAAAAACTGTTTTTT. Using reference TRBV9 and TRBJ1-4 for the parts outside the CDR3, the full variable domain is DSGVTQTPKHLITATGQRVTLRCSPRSGDLSVYWYQQSLDQGLQFLIQYYNGEERAKGNILERFSAQQFPDLHSELNLSSLELGDSALYFCASSVDSFAEKLFFGSGTQLSVL.

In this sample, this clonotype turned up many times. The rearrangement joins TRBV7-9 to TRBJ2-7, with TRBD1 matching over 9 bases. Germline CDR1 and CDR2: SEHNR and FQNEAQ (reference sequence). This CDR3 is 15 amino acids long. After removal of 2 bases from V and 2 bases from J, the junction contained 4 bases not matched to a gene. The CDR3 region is CASSLSGQGPYEQYF. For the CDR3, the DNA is TGTGCCAGCAGCTTATCGGGACAGGGCCCCTACGAGCAGTACTTC.

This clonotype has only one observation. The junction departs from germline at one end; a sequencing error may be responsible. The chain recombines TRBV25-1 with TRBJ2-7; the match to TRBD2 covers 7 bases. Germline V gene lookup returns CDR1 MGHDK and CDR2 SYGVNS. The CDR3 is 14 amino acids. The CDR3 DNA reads TGTGCCAGCACCCTGGGGGGGAGCTCCTACGAGCAGCACTTC. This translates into CASTLGGSSYEQHF.

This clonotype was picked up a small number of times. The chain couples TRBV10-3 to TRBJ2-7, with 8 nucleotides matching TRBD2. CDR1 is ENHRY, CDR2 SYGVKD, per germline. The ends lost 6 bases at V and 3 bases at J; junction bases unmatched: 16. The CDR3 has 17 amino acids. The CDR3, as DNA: TGTGCCATCAGCCCCTCGGGAGGGGGGACGAAGATCTACGAGCAGTACTTC. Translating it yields CAISPSGGGTKIYEQYF.

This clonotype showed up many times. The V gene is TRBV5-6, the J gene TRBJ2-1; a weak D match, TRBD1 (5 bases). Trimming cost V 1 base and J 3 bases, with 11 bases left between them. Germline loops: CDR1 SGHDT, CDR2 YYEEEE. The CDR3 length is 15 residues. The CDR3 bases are TGTGCCAGCAGCTTGTCCTGGGGCAGCTACAATGAGCAGTTCTTC. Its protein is CASSLSWGSYNEQFF.

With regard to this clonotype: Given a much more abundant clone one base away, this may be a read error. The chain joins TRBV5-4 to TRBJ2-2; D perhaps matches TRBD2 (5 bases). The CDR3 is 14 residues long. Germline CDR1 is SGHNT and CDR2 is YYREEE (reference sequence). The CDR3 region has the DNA TGTGCCAGCAGGCCTGAGGATGGGCCCGGGGAGCTGCTTTTT. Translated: CASRPEDGPGELLF.

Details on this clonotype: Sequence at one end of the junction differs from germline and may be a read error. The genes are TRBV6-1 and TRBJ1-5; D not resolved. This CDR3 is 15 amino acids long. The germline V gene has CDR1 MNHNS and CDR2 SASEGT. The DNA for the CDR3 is TGTGCCAGCAGTGAAACGGGAGGAAGCAATCCGCCCCAGCATTTT. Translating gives CASSETGGSNPPQHF.